This T cell receptor beta chain originates from a study of blood T cell repertoires in COVID-19. Recruits, aged about 18 to 100 years, lived in around 24 US areas. Two negative PCRs, clearance, or symptom resolution characterized the recovered Cohort 3 donors. How the authors handled the data: Amplification with reference gene primers provided the estimates of nucleated cell counts. Libraries were prepared by immunoSEQ multiplex PCR; TCRdb keeps only in-frame clonotypes and omits some of them. That table gives V, J and clone size, and the DNA gave D and trimming. The data contain some 320,000 clones, around 90% of them singletons. Trimming removed 3 bases from V and 7 bases from J; junction bases left unmatched: 7. This CDR3 is built from 14 residues. The V gene's germline CDR1 is SGHDT and CDR2 YYEEEE.

The TCR comes from a man aged 55 to 69 who had recovered from COVID-19. Sample: PBMCs or T cells enriched from blood (not recorded which). The gene calls are TRBV5-6 and TRBJ1-2; 9 positions agree with TRBD1. The CDR3 loop reads CASSYRTGEVGYTF. CDR3 in DNA: TGTGCCAGCAGCTACCGGACAGGGGAGGTTGGCTACACCTTC.